Listed below are T cell receptor beta chains from one sample, sequenced in a study of T cells in Graves' hyperthyroidism and ophthalmopathy. TCRdb passed the multiplex PCR reads through MiXCR, listing each CDR3 protein once. The sample has about 500,000 distinct CDR3 sequences, roughly an eighth seen once. Source material: blood. These receptors all stem from a woman aged 18-29 years with Graves' hyperthyroidism. Both conserved end residues are part of each CDR3. A D gene is named only where the DNA matches it firmly.

>TRBJ1-2|NA|TRBV12-3/TRBV12-4
CASSPTEGTPNYGYTF
>TRBJ2-7|NA|TRBV6-5
CASSYGVAVSYEQYF
>TRBJ2-5|TRBD2|TRBV3-1
CASSLTETSGQETQYF
>TRBJ2-7|NA|TRBV10-1
CASSELVGSKSYEQYF
>TRBJ2-2|TRBD2|TRBV7-8
CASSLASGGTGELFF
>TRBJ2-3|TRBD2|TRBV6-2/TRBV6-3
CASSSSGIIGTDTQYF
>TRBJ1-4|TRBD1|TRBV5-1
CASSSNAGQGREEKLFF
>TRBJ2-2|TRBD2|TRBV7-3
CATESSGAGGELFF
>TRBJ1-6|NA|TRBV6-2/TRBV6-3
CASRFGYNSPLHF
>TRBJ1-2|TRBD1|TRBV7-9
CASSLPWGQGGGNYGYTF
>TRBJ2-1|TRBD1|TRBV20-1
CSARETGTGFTEQFF